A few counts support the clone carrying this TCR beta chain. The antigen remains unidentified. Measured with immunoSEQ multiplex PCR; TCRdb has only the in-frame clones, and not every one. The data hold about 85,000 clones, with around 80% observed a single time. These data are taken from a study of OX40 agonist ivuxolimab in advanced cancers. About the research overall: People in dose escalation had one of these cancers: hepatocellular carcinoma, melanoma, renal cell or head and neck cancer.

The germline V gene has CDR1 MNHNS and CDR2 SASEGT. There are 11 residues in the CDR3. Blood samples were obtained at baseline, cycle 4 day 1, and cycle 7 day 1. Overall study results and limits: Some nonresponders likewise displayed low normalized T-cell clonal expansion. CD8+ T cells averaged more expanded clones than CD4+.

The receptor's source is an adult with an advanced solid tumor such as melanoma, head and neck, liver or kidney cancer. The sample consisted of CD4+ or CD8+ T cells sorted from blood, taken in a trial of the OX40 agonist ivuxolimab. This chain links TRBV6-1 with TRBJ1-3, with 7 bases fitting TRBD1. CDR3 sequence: CGGGPTNTIYF. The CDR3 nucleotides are TGTGGAGGGGGCCCAACAAACACCATATATTTT.